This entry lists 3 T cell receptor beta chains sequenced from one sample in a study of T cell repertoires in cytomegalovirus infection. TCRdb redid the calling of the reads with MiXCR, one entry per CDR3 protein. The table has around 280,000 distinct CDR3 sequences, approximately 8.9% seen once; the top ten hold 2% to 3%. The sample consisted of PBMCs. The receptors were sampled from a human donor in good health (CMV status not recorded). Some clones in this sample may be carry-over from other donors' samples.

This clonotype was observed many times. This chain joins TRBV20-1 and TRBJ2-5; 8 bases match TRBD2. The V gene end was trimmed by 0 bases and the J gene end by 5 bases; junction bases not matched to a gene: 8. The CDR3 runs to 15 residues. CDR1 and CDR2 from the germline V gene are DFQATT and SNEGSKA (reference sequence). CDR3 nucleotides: TGCAGTGCTAGAGATAGGCCGGGGGGGTGGGAGACCCAGTACTTC. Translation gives CSARDRPGGWETQYF.

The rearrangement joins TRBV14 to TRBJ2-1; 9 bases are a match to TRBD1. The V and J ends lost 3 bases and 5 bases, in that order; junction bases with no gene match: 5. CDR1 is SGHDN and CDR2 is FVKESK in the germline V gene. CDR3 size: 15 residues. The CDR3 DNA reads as TGTGCCAGCAGCCAGCTAGGGACAGGGAACAATGAGCAGTTCTTC. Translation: CASSQLGTGNNEQFF.

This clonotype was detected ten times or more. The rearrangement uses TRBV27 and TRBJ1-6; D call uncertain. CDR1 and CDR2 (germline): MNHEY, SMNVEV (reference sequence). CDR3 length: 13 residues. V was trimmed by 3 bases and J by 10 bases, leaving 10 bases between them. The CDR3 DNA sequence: TGTGCCAGCAGTTTTCGGCGAAGATCACCCCTCCACTTT. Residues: CASSFRRRSPLHF.